This TCR beta chain was identified during a study of molecular identifiers for immune sequencing clone quantification. General study findings and limits: Jurkat TCR RNA spiked in from one cell could reportedly be detected among some 1 million naive cells. Barcodes shared by identical TCR molecules could lead to underestimated sizes of highly expanded clones.

The CD8+CD4-CCR7+CD45RA+ phenotype defined the sorted naive CD8 T cells. The germline V gene has CDR1 PRHDT and CDR2 FYEKMQ (reference sequence). This CDR3 has 11 amino acids. The germline V and J ends were trimmed by 5 bases and 7 bases, with 6 bases remaining between them. A remark on this clonotype: The antigen is not known.

Making the bulk TCR libraries relied on previously described methods and listed TCR primers. TCRdb analysed the PCR reads with MiXCR anew, one entry per CDR3 protein. The top ten hold roughly 0.83% of the sample, which has hundreds of thousands of distinct CDR3 sequences, 25% seen once. The clonotype comes from a human donor in good health. Some libraries in this study had Jurkat cell RNA spiked in. This chain uses TRBV13 with TRBJ2-1; D is ambiguous. The sequencing sample was made of naive CD8+ T cells from blood, with Jurkat cell RNA spiked in. Subset noted: FACS-sorted CD8+CD4-CCR7+CD45RA+ naive T cells. The CDR3 DNA reads TGTGCCAGCAGCAAGTCAAATGAGCAGTTCTTC. As protein: CASSKSNEQFF. The entire variable domain, with the rest obtained from reference TRBV13 and TRBJ2-1, is as follows: AAGVIQSPRHLIKEKRETATLKCYPIPRHDTVYWYQQGPGQDPQFLISFYEKMQSDKGSIPDRFSAQQFSDYHSELNMSSLELGDSALYFCASSKSNEQFFGPGTRLTVL.